The clone carrying this T cell receptor beta chain was observed a handful of times. What it binds is not known. This record belongs to a study of T-cell memory formation after mild COVID-19. Overall study findings and caveats: The CD4+ clones that contracted clustered mainly within CM and EM, and the CD8+ clones concentrated in EMRA.

Germline V gene data show CDR1 as SGHRS and CDR2 as YFSETQ. This CDR3 region has 15 residues. V lost 4 bases and J lost 3, with 13 bases in between. Each CDR3 protein is one row after TCRdb ran MiXCR on the 5' RACE reads. The sample includes 190,000 or so distinct CDR3 sequences, 8% to 11% of them seen just once. What was sequenced was PBMCs or a T cell subset sorted from them (not recorded which). The source of this sequence is a man between 18 and 35 years old who had mild COVID-19 (a few samples of this study predate the infection). Cell type and time point are not known. The chain employs TRBV5-1 and TRBJ1-4, with a tentative D call TRBD1 (5 bases). DNA of the CDR3: TGCGCCAGCAGCCTTAGCAGGGCGTCTAATGAAAAACTGTTTTTT. Its protein product is CASSLSRASNEKLFF.